This entry concerns a single T cell receptor beta chain. In Seattle, patients joined the study during active infection and were tracked longitudinally. In the authors' methods: Counts of nucleated cells, estimated from reference gene primer amplification, were obtained. The method was immunoSEQ multiplex PCR; TCRdb's version includes in-frame clones alone and lacks a portion of them. V and J calls and clone size are those listed in that table; D and trimming were worked out from the DNA. The table records under 200,000 clones, around 74% of them present only once. The sample belongs to a study of blood T cell repertoires in COVID-19. Across the study: COVID-19 samples collected from the United States, Italy and Spain covered acute and convalescent phases. Sample material is recorded as cDNA or gDNA derived from T cells, B-cell-depleted T cells, or PBMCs.

The sequenced sample was peripheral blood. This TCR was recovered from a woman aged 55-69 years with COVID-19, enrolled during active disease.

The CDR3 sequence is CASSFSPQGHGYTF. The CDR3 DNA sequence: TGTGCCAGCAGTTTCTCGCCTCAGGGCCATGGCTACACCTTC. The V and J genes are TRBV28 and TRBJ1-2, with D possibly TRBD1 on 5 matching bases. The CDR3 runs 14 residues. CDR1 is MDHEN and CDR2 is SYDVKM in the germline V gene. The ends were cut back, 3 bases at V and 6 bases at J, with 14 bases in the middle.